Below, 18 T cell receptor beta chains from the same sample are listed, as sequenced in a study of blood T cell repertoires in COVID-19. Generated by immunoSEQ multiplex PCR, the TCRdb table keeps only in-frame clones and is missing some. The sample includes 180,000 or so clones, around nine tenths of them seen just once. Sequencing input: peripheral blood. These TCRs come from a man aged 18 to 29 with active or convalescent COVID-19.

V usage is TRBV5-8 and J usage is TRBJ2-7; 7 nucleotides align to TRBD2. Trimming removed 3 bases from V and 2 bases from J; junction bases left unmatched: 5. The CDR3 has 14 amino acids. CDR1 is SGHTS and CDR2 is YDEGEE in the germline V gene. CDR3 sequence (DNA): TGTGCCAGCAGCTGGTCTAGCGGCACCTACGAGCAGTACTTC. This translates into CASSWSSGTYEQYF.

J is TRBJ2-7 and V is TRBV5-6; 7 nucleotides align to TRBD2. This CDR3 comprises 15 residues. CDR1 and CDR2 from the germline V gene are SGHDT and YYEEEE. The ends lost 2 bases at V and 1 base at J; junction bases unmatched: 6. CDR3 sequence reads: CASSFSREFSYEQYF. The CDR3 DNA reads as TGTGCCAGCAGCTTCTCGCGGGAGTTTTCCTACGAGCAGTACTTC.

V and J are TRBV6-5 and TRBJ1-4; 7 bases map to TRBD1. Germline CDR1 is MNHEY and CDR2 is SVGAGI. V shed 6 bases and J 8 bases; nucleotides not matched to a gene: 12. The CDR3 has 15 residues. CDR3 in DNA: TGTGCCAGCAGAGATGGGACAGCCGTAGGGGAAAAACTGTTTTTT. This sequence encodes CASRDGTAVGEKLFF.

This sequence joins TRBV5-1 and TRBJ1-1; D might be TRBD1 (5 bases). Germline V gene lookup returns CDR1 SGHRS and CDR2 YFSETQ. Trimming pared 1 base from V and 3 bases from J, leaving 13 bases between. The CDR3 covers 15 residues. CDR3 in DNA: TGCGCCAGCAGCTTGTCTCTAGGGGAGGACACTGAAGCTTTCTTT. Translating gives CASSLSLGEDTEAFF.

In its sample, this clone was seen many times. The gene calls are TRBV4-2 and TRBJ2-2, with D possibly being TRBD1 (6 bases). V dropped 4 bases and J dropped 5 bases, with 20 bases sitting between them. This CDR3 contains 17 residues. Germline V gene lookup returns CDR1 LGHNA and CDR2 YNFKEQ. CDR3 sequence (DNA): TGTGCCAGCAGCCTTGCCGGGACCCCCAGGGGAACCGGGGAGCTGTTTTTT. Translating gives CASSLAGTPRGTGELFF.

V and J are TRBV28 and TRBJ1-2, with 7 bases aligning to TRBD1. CDR1 MDHEN and CDR2 SYDVKM come from the germline V gene. V dropped 10 bases and J dropped 0; count of bases not matched to a gene: 8. This CDR3 has 14 amino acids. The CDR3 DNA reads as TGTGCCACCCCCCGGGACAGCTCTAACTATGGCTACACCTTC. This encodes CATPRDSSNYGYTF.

The gene calls are TRBV6-1 and TRBJ1-2; unclear D gene. Deletions cut 3 bases from V and 0 bases from J, with 11 bases between. Germline V gene data show CDR1 as MNHNS and CDR2 as SASEGT. The CDR3 spans 15 residues. CDR3 amino acids: CASSDRRSTNYGYTF. The CDR3 region has the DNA TGTGCCAGCAGTGACCGGAGATCGACTAACTATGGCTACACCTTC.

This sequence joins TRBV3-1 (or the pseudogene TRBV3-2) and TRBJ2-7; 11 nucleotides agree with TRBD2. Trimming at V came to 6 bases and at J to 3 bases, leaving 1 base not matched to a gene. Germline V gene sequence: CDR1 LGHDT, CDR2 YNNKEL (reference sequence). CDR3 length equals 13 residues. As DNA, the CDR3 is TGTGCCAGCAGTCTAGCGGGAGGCTACGAGCAGTACTTC. This codes for CASSLAGGYEQYF.

The genes are TRBV14 and TRBJ1-6, with D maybe TRBD1 (6 bases). With 2 bases removed from V and 0 bases from J, the gap between germline ends came to 8 bases. Germline values: CDR1 SGHDN, CDR2 FVKESK. The CDR3 loop spans 16 amino acids. As DNA, the CDR3 is TGTGCCAGCAGCCAACTGACAGGCTCCTATAATTCACCCCTCCACTTT. Translating it yields CASSQLTGSYNSPLHF. Based on the CDR3 plus reference TRBV14 and TRBJ1-6, the full variable domain is EAGVTQFPSHSVIEKGQTVTLRCDPISGHDNLYWYRRVMGKEIKFLLHFVKESKQDESGMPNNRFLAERTGGTYSTLKVQPAELEDSGVYFCASSQLTGSYNSPLHFGNGTRLTVT.

This clone turned up a few times. An end of the junction differs from the germline gene, which may be a read error. The chain has TRBV10-3 and TRBJ1-2; 9 bases fit TRBD1. CDR3 length equals 12 residues. Germline loops: CDR1 ENHRY, CDR2 SYGVKD. The CDR3 DNA reads TGTGCCATCAGTGGCACGGACAGGGGCTGGTCCTTC. It specifies CAISGTDRGWSF.

The genes are TRBV27 and TRBJ1-2; 7 bases align to TRBD1. Germline CDR1 reads MNHEY; CDR2 reads SMNVEV (reference sequence). CDR3 length: 13 amino acids. Trimming took 5 bases from V and 8 from J; bases not matched to a gene: 8. This CDR3 is CASSTQGPGGYTF. The DNA of the CDR3 is TGTGCCAGCAGTACACAGGGGCCGGGGGGCTACACCTTC.

The chain joins TRBV18 to TRBJ1-1; no reliable D call. Trimming took 3 bases from V and 1 from J, leaving 9 bases between them. The CDR3 is made up of 14 amino acids. Germline-derived CDR1 and CDR2 are KGHSH and LQKENI. The CDR3 region has the DNA TGTGCCAGCTCACCCCGGGTCTCGAACACTGAAGCTTTCTTT. Translating gives CASSPRVSNTEAFF.

The chain employs TRBV6-2 or TRBV6-3 and TRBJ2-1, with D possibly being TRBD2 (6 bases). Germline values: CDR1 MNHEY, CDR2 SVGEGT. The V end lost 2 bases, the J end lost 4 bases, and 21 bases lay between the germline ends. The CDR3 is 18 residues long. The CDR3 reads CASSYGWVSGTLYNEQFF. The CDR3 region has the DNA TGTGCCAGCAGTTACGGTTGGGTTAGCGGCACTCTATACAATGAGCAGTTCTTC.

V is TRBV5-1 and J is TRBJ1-1; TRBD1 is a possible D gene (6 bases). CDR1 and CDR2 (germline): SGHRS, YFSETQ. This CDR3 is built from 12 residues. Trimming cost V 5 bases and J 11 bases, with 16 bases left between them. The CDR3 here is CASSLGNRDAFF. In DNA, the CDR3 is TGCGCCAGCAGTCTTGGGAACAGGGATGCTTTCTTT. The whole variable domain, remainder taken from reference TRBV5-1 and TRBJ1-1, is KAGVTQTPRYLIKTRGQQVTLSCSPISGHRSVSWYQQTPGQGLQFLFEYFSETQRNKGNFPGRFSGRQFSNSRSEMNVSTLELGDSALYLCASSLGNRDAFFGQGTRLTVV.

This clone showed up just once. The rearrangement uses TRBV4-3 and TRBJ1-2; TRBD1 agrees at 8 bases. In germline, CDR1 is LGHNA, CDR2 YSLEER. The CDR3 has 14 residues. Trimming took 5 bases from V and 3 from J; bases not matched to a gene: 5. In DNA, the CDR3 is TGCGCCAGCAGCGCGGGACAGGCGGACTATGGCTACACCTTC. It codes for CASSAGQADYGYTF.

The rearrangement links TRBV10-3 to TRBJ1-6; 8 bases agree with TRBD1. The J segment lost 10 bases and the V segment lost 2 bases, leaving 4 bases of the junction unmatched. The germline gives CDR1 ENHRY, CDR2 SYGVKD. The CDR3 is made up of 14 amino acids. Here the CDR3 reads CAISEGQGISPLHF. The CDR3 region has the DNA TGTGCCATCAGTGAGGGACAGGGTATATCACCCCTCCACTTT.

V usage is TRBV2 and J usage is TRBJ2-7; possible D gene TRBD2, 6 bases. CDR1 is SNHLY, CDR2 FYNNEI, per germline. V was trimmed by 6 bases and J by 5 bases, leaving 20 bases between them. The CDR3 is 15 amino acids. Here the CDR3 reads CASSLWGGVPNEQYF. The DNA of the CDR3 is TGTGCCAGCAGCCTCTGGGGCGGGGTCCCTAACGAGCAGTACTTC.

The genes are TRBV20-1 and TRBJ2-3, with D possibly matching TRBD1 (6 bases). Trimming shortened V by 3 bases and J by 1 base, and 14 bases separated the two germline ends. Germline V CDR1 and CDR2: DFQATT, SNEGSKA (reference sequence). The CDR3 runs to 15 residues. CDR3 protein: CSASPPGQRTDTQYF. CDR3 in DNA: TGCAGTGCTAGTCCCCCGGGACAACGCACAGATACGCAGTATTTT.